This passage covers 15 T cell receptor beta chains from one sample sequenced in a study of cytomegalovirus exposure and HLA in healthy donors. Vbeta (60) and Jbeta (13) primers were used in the PCR. Assay: immunoSEQ multiplex PCR; the TCRdb copy retains only in-frame clones and omits some. The profile shows roughly 220,000 clones, 80% to 85% of them singletons. The sample comprised PBMCs. These receptor sequences come from a woman in her thirties or forties in good health and CMV-seronegative.

The chain carries TRBV6-5 and TRBJ2-1, with a tentative D call TRBD2 (6 bases). The V and J ends lost 6 bases and 4 bases respectively, with 10 bases between them. This CDR3 contains 13 residues. The V gene's germline CDR1 is MNHEY and CDR2 SVGAGI. The CDR3: CASSPGTYNEQFF. CDR3 nucleotide sequence: TGTGCCAGCAGCCCCGGGACTTACAATGAGCAGTTCTTC.

J is TRBJ2-5 and V is TRBV7-9; 8 nucleotides agree with TRBD2. The better agreement between TRBJ2-7 and the DNA end casts doubt on the J call. Germline-derived CDR1 and CDR2 are SEHNR and FQNEAQ (reference sequence). CDR3 length: 16 amino acids. CDR3 bases: TGTGCCAGCAGCTCCCAAGCCGGGACTAGGAAAAGCGAGCAGTACTTC. Protein product: CASSSQAGTRKSEQYF.

This clone was recorded a few times. The CDR3 nucleotides are TGTGCCAGCAGCCCGAGCGGGAGAAGCACAGATACGCAGTATTTT. Its protein product is CASSPSGRSTDTQYF. The V gene is TRBV7-3, the J gene TRBJ2-3; 8 positions agree with TRBD2. CDR1 and CDR2 from the germline V gene are SGHTA and FQGTGA. The CDR3 spans 15 residues. Trimming removed 5 bases from V and 0 bases from J; junction bases left unmatched: 4.

The rearrangement uses TRBV6-5 and TRBJ2-2; no clear D. Germline V gene lookup returns CDR1 MNHEY and CDR2 SVGAGI. The CDR3 covers 14 residues. V dropped 7 bases and J dropped 4 bases, with 13 bases sitting between them. The CDR3 spells CASNFNQVTGELFF. CDR3 DNA: TGTGCCAGCAATTTCAATCAGGTCACCGGGGAGCTGTTTTTT.

The chain has TRBV10-2 and TRBJ2-7; TRBD1 is a possible D gene (5 bases). This CDR3 contains 15 residues. Trimming removed 2 bases at V and 0 bases at J, with 11 bases between. CDR1 WSHSY and CDR2 SAAADI come from the germline V gene. The CDR3 nucleotides read TGCGCCAGCAGTGAGGCACAGGCCGACTCCTACGAGCAGTACTTC. Encoded protein: CASSEAQADSYEQYF.

Concerning this clone itself: The same CDR3 also results from other DNA sequences found in this sample. V usage is TRBV27 and J usage is TRBJ2-7; D remains ambiguous. The germline V gene has CDR1 MNHEY and CDR2 SMNVEV (reference sequence). With 8 bases removed from V and 3 bases from J, the gap between germline ends came to 8 bases. This CDR3 has 11 amino acids. The CDR3 loop is CASSGGYEQYF. The CDR3 bases are TGTGCCAGCTCTGGCGGCTACGAGCAGTACTTC.

The genes are TRBV2 and TRBJ1-2; 8 bases are a match to TRBD1. The CDR3 length is 13 residues. V dropped 4 bases and J dropped 8; count of bases not matched to a gene: 6. Germline V lookup: CDR1 SNHLY, CDR2 FYNNEI. CDR3 sequence: CASSVRGPSGYTF. The CDR3 region has the DNA TGTGCCAGCAGTGTCAGGGGGCCGAGCGGCTACACCTTC.

The V gene is TRBV2, the J gene TRBJ1-5; no clear D gene. From germline, CDR1 is SNHLY and CDR2 FYNNEI. The CDR3 has 15 residues. The V gene lost 7 bases and the J gene lost 0 bases, with 13 bases spanning the gap. CDR3 bases: TGTGCCAGCATTATGGAGATAAGTAGCAATCAGCCCCAGCATTTT. This gives the protein CASIMEISSNQPQHF.

This clone was counted once. The chain links TRBV6-1 to TRBJ2-3, with D possibly TRBD1 on 5 matching bases. Per the germline V gene, CDR1 is MNHNS and CDR2 is SASEGT. CDR3 length equals 14 residues. Trimming pared 7 bases from V and 4 bases from J, leaving 15 bases between. CDR3 nucleotides: TGTGCCAGCACCCAGGGCCTCCGGCCAGATACGCAGTATTTT. Its translation: CASTQGLRPDTQYF.

J is TRBJ2-1 and V is TRBV6-5, with 8 bases that match TRBD1. The CDR3 length is 15 residues. The junction had 10 bases not matched to a gene; V was cut back by 5 bases and J by 7 bases. Germline V gene sequence: CDR1 MNHEY, CDR2 SVGAGI. The CDR3 DNA follows: TGTGCCAGCAGTAACGGACAGGGCAGATGGAATGAGCAGTTCTTC. Its translation is CASSNGQGRWNEQFF.

This chain connects TRBV5-5 to TRBJ2-1; the D gene is possibly TRBD1 (6 bases). V was trimmed by 0 bases and J by 2 bases, leaving 12 bases between them. This CDR3 contains 16 residues. Germline V CDR1 and CDR2: SGHKS, YYEKEE (reference sequence). DNA of the CDR3: TGTGCCAGCAGCTTGGCTCTCGGGACACCCTACAATGAGCAGTTCTTC. Protein product: CASSLALGTPYNEQFF.

The genes are TRBV5-1 and TRBJ2-5; TRBD1 agrees at 9 bases. CDR1 SGHRS and CDR2 YFSETQ come from the germline V gene. CDR3 length equals 15 residues. The V and J ends lost 4 bases and 5 bases, in that order; junction bases with no gene match: 9. In nucleotides, the CDR3 is TGCGCCAGCAGCAAACAGGGGGCGAATGAGGAGACCCAGTACTTC. This sequence encodes CASSKQGANEETQYF.

The chain uses TRBV5-6 and TRBJ1-6; D perhaps matches TRBD1 (5 bases). Germline CDR1 is SGHDT and CDR2 is YYEEEE. The CDR3 runs to 14 residues. Trimming removed 4 bases at V and 9 bases at J, with 14 bases between. Here the CDR3 DNA reads TGTGCCAGCAGCCGCGCAGGGAAGGGTTCACCCCTCCACTTT. Amino acid sequence: CASSRAGKGSPLHF.

The V gene is TRBV28, the J gene TRBJ2-4, with a tentative D call TRBD2 (5 bases). CDR3 size: 17 residues. The V and J ends lost 2 bases and 2 bases respectively, with 16 bases between them. Germline CDR1 MDHEN, CDR2 SYDVKM. CDR3 bases: TGTGCCAGCAGTTTAAACCCTCCGGGATTTACCAAAAACATTCAGTACTTC. It yields the protein CASSLNPPGFTKNIQYF.

The chain uses TRBV6-5 and TRBJ2-1, with a tentative D call TRBD2 (6 bases). CDR1 is MNHEY, CDR2 SVGAGI, per germline. V lost 5 bases and J 4 bases, leaving 9 bases between the germline ends. This CDR3 spans 13 amino acids. In nucleotides, the CDR3 is TGTGCCAGCAGTAGGACTATTTACAATGAGCAGTTCTTC. It codes for CASSRTIYNEQFF.